This T cell receptor (beta chain) appears in the sequencing data of a study of cytomegalovirus exposure and HLA in healthy donors. In the study overall: The 120 validation repertoires and the roughly 670 first-cohort repertoires shared a platform, a later analysis reported. Study findings and constraints: TCR sequences were mostly rare, though some public TCRs occurred in many donors.

Trimming took 5 bases from V and 6 from J; bases not matched to a gene: 9. This CDR3 has 14 amino acids. Germline-derived CDR1 and CDR2 are SGHRS and YFSETQ. Data came from immunoSEQ multiplex PCR; TCRdb stores just in-frame clones and leaves some out. The sample records tens of thousands of clones, about 88% being singletons. In regard to this clone: The antigen is not known.

The donors formed part of the roughly 120-subject validation cohort, distinct from the roughly 660-subject first cohort. V gene TRBV5-1 combines with J gene TRBJ1-1; 8 bases match TRBD1. Specimen: PBMCs. The clonotype was recovered from a woman in her twenties or thirties in good health and CMV-seronegative. The CDR3 spells CASSRQGASSEAFF. CDR3 nucleotide sequence: TGCGCCAGCAGTAGGCAGGGGGCGAGTTCTGAAGCTTTCTTT. Full variable domain (missing parts from reference TRBV5-1 and TRBJ1-1): KAGVTQTPRYLIKTRGQQVTLSCSPISGHRSVSWYQQTPGQGLQFLFEYFSETQRNKGNFPGRFSGRQFSNSRSEMNVSTLELGDSALYLCASSRQGASSEAFFGQGTRLTVV.